A selection of T cell receptor beta chains follows, all from one sample in a study of vaccination effects on CD4 cells after COVID-19. Produced via immunoSEQ multiplex PCR; TCRdb's table is partial and in-frame only. The table shows about 40,000 clones, with more than 60% occurring only once. Their antigens remain unidentified. This material consisted of CD4+ T cells from PBMCs cultured with SARS-CoV-2 spike peptides, taken before COVID-19 vaccination. These receptors originate from a human donor who received a COVID-19 vaccine. Each CDR3 is given without its conserved first and last residue. D genes are given only for firm matches.

J,D,V,CDR3
TRBJ2-7,TRBD1,TRBV7-9,ASSRQGAQY
TRBJ1-1,.,TRBV27,ASSLYPGLGAEAF
TRBJ2-3,.,TRBV3-1/TRBV3-2,ASSLSRDTQY
TRBJ1-1,.,TRBV21-1,ASSVLGGTEAF
TRBJ2-7,.,TRBV18,ASAPGTGAYEQY
TRBJ2-5,.,TRBV5-1,ASSLDVGIETQY
TRBJ2-5,.,TRBV6-1,ASSESYWQRQETQY
TRBJ2-1,.,TRBV2,ASSVASSYNEQF
TRBJ1-1,.,TRBV6-1,ASSETSLLEAF
TRBJ2-2,.,TRBV5-6,ASSRFTGELF
TRBJ2-1,.,TRBV3-1/TRBV3-2,ASSQDSTGLSYNEQF
TRBJ1-6,.,TRBV5-1,ASSLVSSYNSPLH
TRBJ1-2,.,TRBV6-1,ASSEGIQGLYGYT
TRBJ2-3,.,TRBV6-5,ASSLRGDTQY
TRBJ2-7,TRBD2,TRBV11-2,ASSRTGTSGSFYEQY
TRBJ2-7,.,TRBV3-1/TRBV3-2,ASSQAVAALEQY
TRBJ1-6,.,TRBV30,AWSRRGTAYNSPLH
TRBJ1-5,.,TRBV7-2,ASSLNPPSNQPQH
TRBJ1-5,.,TRBV19,ASSTTWGPGNQPQH
TRBJ2-1,.,TRBV6-6,ASRSDTYNEQF
TRBJ1-4,TRBD1,TRBV9,ASSVGTGRTNEKLF
TRBJ2-1,TRBD1,TRBV19,ATGEGAHNEQF
TRBJ2-1,TRBD2,TRBV2,ASTTGLAGSSEQF
TRBJ2-7,TRBD2,TRBV11-2,ASSATSGGAFEQY
TRBJ2-5,.,TRBV5-1,ASSFTPGIETQY
TRBJ2-2,.,TRBV5-1,ASSLAPEYAATGELF
TRBJ1-1,.,TRBV18,ASSPSPSFEAF
TRBJ2-7,.,TRBV15,ATSSPGAYEQY
TRBJ1-6,.,TRBV5-1,ASSLGGLQGGSPLH
TRBJ1-1,.,TRBV18,ASSPRPGGDTEAF
TRBJ1-2,TRBD1,TRBV3-1/TRBV3-2,ASSSILGQERGYGYT
TRBJ1-6,.,TRBV6-5,ASSRTAYNSPLH
TRBJ1-4,.,TRBV5-4,ASSLVPGEKLF
TRBJ1-4,.,TRBV5-1,ASSLAQQGTNEKLF
TRBJ1-1,.,TRBV10-3,AISGRVNTEAF
TRBJ1-2,.,TRBV5-8,ASSLINGYT
TRBJ1-1,TRBD1,TRBV29-1,SGTHGTGTMNTEAF